The 21 T cell receptor beta chains listed next were all sequenced from one sample in a study of T cell changes during pregnancy in multiple sclerosis. Some clones are missing from TCRdb's copy, which holds only in-frame ones; the method was immunoSEQ multiplex PCR. This sample carries roughly 100,000 clones, 92% of them seen once, and the ten largest clones take roughly 0.88%. The sample in question was peripheral blood, obtained after pregnancy. The receptor source for this set is a female donor with multiple sclerosis, enrolled in a pregnancy study.

The chain employs TRBV29-1 and TRBJ2-1; 7 bases map to TRBD1. There are 14 residues in the CDR3. Germline CDR1 and CDR2: SQVTM and ANQGSEA. Trimming cost V 6 bases and J 6 bases; bases outside gene matches: 11. The DNA of the CDR3 is TGCAGCGTGCCGACAGGGTCCGCTGGCAATGAGCAGTTCTTC. It translates to CSVPTGSAGNEQFF.

This chain connects TRBV6-5 to TRBJ1-6; 10 bases map to TRBD1. This CDR3 comprises 14 residues. The V segment lost 6 bases and the J segment 10 bases; nucleotides outside the gene matches: 6. Germline-derived CDR1 and CDR2 are MNHEY and SVGAGI. The CDR3 region has the DNA TGTGCCAGCAGACCGACAGGGGGCGCGTCACCCCTCCACTTT. Residues: CASRPTGGASPLHF.

This sequence joins TRBV5-1 and TRBJ2-7; D possibly corresponds to TRBD1 (6 bases). Germline V gene lookup returns CDR1 SGHRS and CDR2 YFSETQ. The germline V and J ends were trimmed by 3 bases and 4 bases, with 8 bases remaining between them. The CDR3 consists of 12 residues. The CDR3 protein is CASSSTGYEQYF. The CDR3 coding sequence is TGCGCCAGCAGCTCTACAGGGTACGAGCAGTACTTC.

The V call is TRBV15, the J call TRBJ2-7; 7 bases fit TRBD1. J was trimmed by 1 base and V by 6 bases; bases with no gene match: 9. The CDR3 is 15 residues long. Germline V gene lookup returns CDR1 LNHNV and CDR2 YYDKDF (reference sequence). CDR3 loop: CATSLLGQSSYEQYF. The CDR3 nucleotides read TGTGCCACCAGTTTATTGGGACAGAGTTCCTACGAGCAGTACTTC.

This chain connects TRBV6-1 to TRBJ2-7, with 8 bases that match TRBD1. With V trimmed by 0 bases and J by 5 bases, 6 bases remained unmatched. The CDR3 is 15 residues long. Germline CDR1 and CDR2: MNHNS and SASEGT. DNA for the CDR3: TGTGCCAGCAGTGAAGCTCAGGACAGGGCCCACGAGCAGTACTTC. The encoded protein is CASSEAQDRAHEQYF.

The chain has TRBV2 and TRBJ2-1; 12 positions match TRBD2. The CDR3 sequence is 13 residues long. Trimming removed 6 bases from V and 9 bases from J; junction bases left unmatched: 3. The germline gives CDR1 SNHLY, CDR2 FYNNEI. For the CDR3, the DNA is TGTGCCAGCAGGACTAGCGGGAGCGTTGAGCAGTTCTTC. It translates to CASRTSGSVEQFF. The full variable domain, its missing parts supplied by reference TRBV2 and TRBJ2-1, is EPEVTQTPSHQVTQMGQEVILRCVPISNHLYFYWYRQILGQKVEFLVSFYNNEISEKSEIFDDQFSVERPDGSNFTLKIRSTKLEDSAMYFCASRTSGSVEQFFGPGTRLTVL.

This chain uses TRBV12-2 with TRBJ2-3; TRBD2 is the table's D call, not checked against the DNA. TRBV12-2 is a known pseudogene. The CDR3 totals 18 residues. Here the CDR3 DNA reads TGTGCAAGTCGCCCAGTTGGGCTAGCCTATTCAAGCACAGATACGCAGTATTTT. Amino acids: CASRPVGLAYSSTDTQYF.

J is TRBJ2-5 and V is TRBV2; TRBD2 matches at 8 bases. Germline assignment: CDR1 SNHLY and CDR2 FYNNEI. Trimming removed 8 bases from V and 3 bases from J; junction bases left unmatched: 14. There are 16 residues in the CDR3. CDR3 sequence (DNA): TGTGCCAGCGCGGATAATGCGGGGGGCCGTGAAGAGACCCAGTACTTC. Its translation is CASADNAGGREETQYF.

This clone was found once. The chain joins TRBV5-5 to TRBJ1-3; 10 bases align to TRBD1. CDR3 length equals 15 residues. The ends lost 4 bases at V and 4 bases at J; junction bases unmatched: 5. CDR1 is SGHKS, CDR2 YYEKEE, per germline (reference sequence). This CDR3 is CASSPGTGEGNTIYF. The CDR3 DNA sequence: TGTGCCAGCAGCCCTGGGACAGGGGAAGGAAACACCATATATTTT.

The V and J genes are TRBV4-2 and TRBJ2-7, with 7 bases identical to TRBD1. The trim removed 4 bases at V and 6 bases at J, leaving 9 bases unmatched. The CDR3 is made up of 14 amino acids. Germline V gene data show CDR1 as LGHNA and CDR2 as YNFKEQ. CDR3 in DNA: TGTGCCAGCAGCCCCCTGGGACAGCGAGGCGAGCAGTACTTC. Translated: CASSPLGQRGEQYF.

The chain joins TRBV2 to TRBJ1-2; D is unresolved. Germline V gives CDR1 SNHLY, CDR2 FYNNEI. The CDR3 has 14 residues. The V gene lost 0 bases and the J gene lost 8 bases, with 13 bases spanning the gap. Here the CDR3 DNA reads TGTGCCAGCAGTGAAGCTTCGCAGCTCGGGGGCTACACCTTC. It translates to CASSEASQLGGYTF.

DNA of the CDR3: TGTGCCAGCAGCTTGGGTACAGGTCAGCCCCAGCATTTT. The encoded protein is CASSLGTGQPQHF. V usage is TRBV7-9 and J usage is TRBJ1-5; the D gene is possibly TRBD1 (5 bases). The CDR3 has 13 residues. V lost 3 bases to trimming and J lost 6 bases, with 9 bases between them. Germline values: CDR1 SEHNR, CDR2 FQNEAQ (reference sequence).

The chain has TRBV4-1 and TRBJ1-1; D may be TRBD1 (5 bases). The CDR3 has 13 residues. With 8 bases removed from V and 3 bases from J, the gap between germline ends came to 13 bases. From germline, CDR1 is MGHRA and CDR2 YSYEKL. CDR3 nucleotides: TGCGCCAGCCGCAGGGAAGGGGACACTGAAGCTTTCTTT. Amino acids: CASRREGDTEAFF.

V usage is TRBV18 and J usage is TRBJ2-3, with 7 bases identical to TRBD2. Germline V gene sequence: CDR1 KGHSH, CDR2 LQKENI. J lost 6 bases, V lost 2 bases, and 5 bases had no gene match. The CDR3 loop spans 14 amino acids. The chain's CDR3 is CASSPIGGGDTQYF. DNA for the CDR3: TGTGCCAGCTCACCAATCGGGGGAGGGGATACGCAGTATTTT.

This clone appeared once. CDR3: CASNDETQGSKNIQYF. As DNA, the CDR3 is TGTGCCAGCAACGATGAGACACAGGGCTCCAAAAACATTCAGTACTTC. V gene TRBV2 combines with J gene TRBJ2-4; D may be TRBD1 (6 bases). The germline gives CDR1 SNHLY, CDR2 FYNNEI. CDR3 length: 16 residues. Trimming took 7 bases from V and 2 from J, leaving 18 bases between them.

This sequence joins TRBV7-9 and TRBJ2-7; 9 nucleotides match TRBD1. This CDR3 spans 16 amino acids. V dropped 4 bases and J dropped 0; count of bases not matched to a gene: 7. Germline CDR1 reads SEHNR; CDR2 reads FQNEAQ (reference sequence). CDR3 region: CASSSGGTGSSYEQYF. CDR3 DNA: TGTGCCAGCAGCTCCGGTGGGACAGGGAGCTCCTACGAGCAGTACTTC.

This clone was seen more than once but under ten times. This chain connects TRBV6-5 to TRBJ1-5; D is unresolved. V lost 5 bases to trimming and J lost 3 bases, with 8 bases between them. CDR3 length: 13 residues. Germline V gene lookup returns CDR1 MNHEY and CDR2 SVGAGI. CDR3 sequence reads: CASSPNFNQPQHF. The CDR3 DNA follows: TGTGCCAGCAGTCCTAATTTCAATCAGCCCCAGCATTTT.

This chain connects TRBV25-1 to TRBJ1-4, with TRBD1 matching 9 bases. The V segment lost 7 bases and the J segment 7 bases; nucleotides outside the gene matches: 4. Germline V gene lookup returns CDR1 MGHDK and CDR2 SYGVNS. The CDR3 contains 13 residues. CDR3 in amino acids: CASTGTGIEKLFF. DNA for the CDR3: TGTGCCAGCACAGGGACAGGGATTGAAAAACTGTTTTTT.

This sequence joins TRBV19 and TRBJ1-1; 8 bases map to TRBD1. Germline V gene lookup returns CDR1 LNHDA and CDR2 SQIVND (reference sequence). This CDR3 region has 15 residues. V trimming: 1 base; J trimming: 5 bases; junction bases outside the gene matches: 6. The CDR3 protein is CASSIVGRGPTEAFF. The CDR3 bases are TGTGCCAGTAGTATAGTTGGCAGGGGGCCAACTGAAGCTTTCTTT.

The table lists this clone with a count of one. V usage is TRBV19 and J usage is TRBJ2-7, with D maybe TRBD1 (6 bases). CDR1 and CDR2 (germline): LNHDA, SQIVND (reference sequence). The CDR3 is 15 amino acids. Trimming cost V 1 base and J 5 bases, with 15 bases left between them. The CDR3 coding sequence is TGTGCCAGTAGTATAGGCGGACAGTCTAACAACGAGCAGTACTTC. It specifies CASSIGGQSNNEQYF.

By share, this clone ranks as medium-sized. V and J are TRBV15 and TRBJ2-4; possible D gene TRBD1, 6 bases. Germline loops: CDR1 LNHNV, CDR2 YYDKDF (reference sequence). The CDR3 loop spans 18 amino acids. Trimming pared 5 bases from V and 0 bases from J, leaving 20 bases between. The CDR3 spells CATSGSRQDGLAKNIQYF. In DNA form, the CDR3 reads TGTGCCACCAGCGGGTCCAGACAGGACGGACTAGCCAAAAACATTCAGTACTTC.